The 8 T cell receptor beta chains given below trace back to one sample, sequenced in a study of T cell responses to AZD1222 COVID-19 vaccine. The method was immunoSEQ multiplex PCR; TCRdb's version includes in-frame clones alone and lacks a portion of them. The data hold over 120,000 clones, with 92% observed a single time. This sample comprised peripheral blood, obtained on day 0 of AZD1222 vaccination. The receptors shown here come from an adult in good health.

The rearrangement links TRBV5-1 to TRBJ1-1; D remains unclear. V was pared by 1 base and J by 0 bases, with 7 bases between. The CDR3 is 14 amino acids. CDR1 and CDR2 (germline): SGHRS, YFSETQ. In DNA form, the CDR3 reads TGCGCCAGCAGCTTGAACCAAATGAACACTGAAGCTTTCTTT. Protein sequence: CASSLNQMNTEAFF.

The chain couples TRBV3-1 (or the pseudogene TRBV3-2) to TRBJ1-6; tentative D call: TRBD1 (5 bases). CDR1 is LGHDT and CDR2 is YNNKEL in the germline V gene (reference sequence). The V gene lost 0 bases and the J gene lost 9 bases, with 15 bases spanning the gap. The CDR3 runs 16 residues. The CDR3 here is CASSQDRPGLGSPLHF. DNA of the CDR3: TGTGCCAGCAGCCAAGATCGCCCAGGGTTGGGTTCACCCCTCCACTTT.

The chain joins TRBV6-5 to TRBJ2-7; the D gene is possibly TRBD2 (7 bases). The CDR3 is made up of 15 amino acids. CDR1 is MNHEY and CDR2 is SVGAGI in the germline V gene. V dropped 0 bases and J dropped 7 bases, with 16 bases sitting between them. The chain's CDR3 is CASSYSTGGTGEQYF. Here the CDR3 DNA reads TGTGCCAGCAGTTACTCGACGGGGGGCACGGGGGAGCAGTACTTC.

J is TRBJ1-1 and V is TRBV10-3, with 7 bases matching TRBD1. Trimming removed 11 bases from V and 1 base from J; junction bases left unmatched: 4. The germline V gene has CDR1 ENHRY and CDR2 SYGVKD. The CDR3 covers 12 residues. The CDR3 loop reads CASRTGNTEAFF. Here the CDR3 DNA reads TGTGCCTCGAGGACAGGGAACACTGAAGCTTTCTTT.

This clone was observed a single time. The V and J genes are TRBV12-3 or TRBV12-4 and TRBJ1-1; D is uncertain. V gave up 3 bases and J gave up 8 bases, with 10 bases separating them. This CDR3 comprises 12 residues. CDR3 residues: CASSFSNSEAFF. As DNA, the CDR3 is TGTGCCAGCAGTTTCAGCAACTCAGAAGCTTTCTTT.

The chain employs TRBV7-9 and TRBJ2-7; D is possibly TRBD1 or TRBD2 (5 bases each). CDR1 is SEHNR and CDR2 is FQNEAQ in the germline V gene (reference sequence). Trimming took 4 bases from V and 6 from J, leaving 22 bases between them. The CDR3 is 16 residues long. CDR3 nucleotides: TGTGCCAGCAGCTCCCCCCCGGGGACCCCAGGGATCGAGCAGTACTTC. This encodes CASSSPPGTPGIEQYF. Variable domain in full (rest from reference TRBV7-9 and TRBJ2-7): DTGVSQNPRHKITKRGQNVTFRCDPISEHNRLYWYRQTLGQGPEFLTYFQNEAQLEKSRLLSDRFSAERPKGSFSTLEIQRTEQGDSAMYLCASSSPPGTPGIEQYFGPGTRLTVT.

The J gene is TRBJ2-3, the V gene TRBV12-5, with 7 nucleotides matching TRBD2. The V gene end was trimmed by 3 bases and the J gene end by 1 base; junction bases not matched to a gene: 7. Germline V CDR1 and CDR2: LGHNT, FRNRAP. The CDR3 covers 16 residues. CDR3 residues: CASGFPGGRGTDTQYF. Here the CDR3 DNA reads TGTGCTAGTGGTTTCCCTGGGGGGAGGGGCACAGATACGCAGTATTTT.

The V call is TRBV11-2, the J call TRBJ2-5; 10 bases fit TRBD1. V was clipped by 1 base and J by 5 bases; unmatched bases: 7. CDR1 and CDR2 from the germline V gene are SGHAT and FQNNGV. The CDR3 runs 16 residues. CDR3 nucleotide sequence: TGTGCCAGCAGCTTAGCCTCGACAGGGGGCAGCGAGACCCAGTACTTC. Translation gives CASSLASTGGSETQYF.